The 20 T cell receptor beta chains reported below all come from one sample, sequenced in a study of blood T cells in healthy people across ages. A second PCR, run for about 6 to 11 cycles, used a sample-barcoded 5' primer plus a J-beta primer mix. TCRdb processed the 5' RACE reads anew with MiXCR; each CDR3 protein has one entry. Seen here are about 590,000 distinct CDR3 sequences, about 30% observed once, and the top ten hold approximately 15%. The sample consisted of blood. The receptors shown here come from an elderly woman in good health.

This clonotype was detected many times. The V gene is TRBV5-1, the J gene TRBJ1-1, with no clear D. Germline CDR1 SGHRS, CDR2 YFSETQ. V gave up 0 bases and J gave up 0 bases, with 9 bases separating them. The CDR3 is 15 amino acids. CDR3 region: CASSLAAGMNTEAFF. The CDR3 DNA reads as TGCGCCAGCAGCTTGGCCGCGGGCATGAACACTGAAGCTTTCTTT.

This clonotype has ten or more counts. The chain recombines TRBV28 with TRBJ2-7; D is ambiguous. Trimming removed 6 bases at V and 4 bases at J, with 7 bases between. CDR1 and CDR2 from the germline V gene are MDHEN and SYDVKM. This CDR3 region has 11 residues. CDR3 sequence (DNA): TGTGCCAGCAGCGAGTGGTACGAGCAGTACTTC. Amino acids: CASSEWYEQYF.

In its sample, this clonotype was seen many times. This chain links TRBV5-5 with TRBJ1-1, with D perhaps TRBD1 (5 bases). The V gene's germline CDR1 is SGHKS and CDR2 YYEKEE (reference sequence). The CDR3 covers 15 residues. V dropped 0 bases and J dropped 4 bases, with 13 bases sitting between them. The CDR3 loop is CASSLEGWRGTEAFF. DNA of the CDR3: TGTGCCAGCAGCTTGGAAGGGTGGAGGGGCACTGAAGCTTTCTTT. The full variable domain, with the rest looked up from reference TRBV5-5 and TRBJ1-1, is DAGVTQSPTHLIKTRGQQVTLRCSPISGHKSVSWYQQVLGQGPQFIFQYYEKEERGRGNFPDRFSARQFPNYSSELNVNALLLGDSALYLCASSLEGWRGTEAFFGQGTRLTVV.

There are a few counts of this clonotype. The chain recombines TRBV6-1 with TRBJ2-1; 9 bases map to TRBD1. The CDR3 totals 20 residues. Germline values: CDR1 MNHNS, CDR2 SASEGT. V shed 3 bases and J 13 bases; nucleotides not matched to a gene: 28. The CDR3 sequence is CASSDASGTGRRGKQETQFF. The CDR3, as DNA: TGTGCCAGCAGTGACGCTTCCGGGACAGGGAGAAGAGGGAAACAAGAGACCCAGTTCTTC.

Worth noting for this clonotype: At one end the junction does not follow the germline gene, possibly because of a read error. The rearrangement joins TRBV6-6 to TRBJ1-1, with a weak D call TRBD1 (6 bases). There are 14 residues in the CDR3. Germline V gives CDR1 MNHNY, CDR2 SVGAGI (reference sequence). CDR3 bases: TGTGCCAGCATTAAGGACAGTTTGAACACTGAAGCTTTTTTT. This gives the protein CASIKDSLNTEAFF.

This clonotype was seen ten or more times. The gene calls are TRBV20-1 and TRBJ2-1; a possible D gene is TRBD1 (6 bases). The germline gives CDR1 DFQATT, CDR2 SNEGSKA (reference sequence). The CDR3 is 14 residues long. V shed 0 bases and J shed 3 bases, with 9 bases lying between them. The CDR3 spells CSARDWTDYNEQFF. The CDR3 region has the DNA TGCAGTGCTAGAGATTGGACAGACTACAATGAGCAGTTCTTC.

Comment on this clonotype: Given a much more abundant clone one base away, this may be a read error. The rearrangement joins TRBV3-1 to TRBJ2-1; D unclear. The CDR3 extends over 13 amino acids. Germline CDR1 LGHDT, CDR2 YNNKEL (reference sequence). The V end lost 1 base, the J end lost 8 bases, and 9 bases lay between the germline ends. CDR3 loop: CASSQADQDEQFF. CDR3 coding DNA: TGTGCCAGCAGCCAAGCAGACCAGGATGAGCAGTTCTTC.

Comments on this clonotype: One end of the junction is discordant with germline, which a read error may explain. This chain links TRBV7-7 with TRBJ2-6; D might be TRBD2 (7 bases). The CDR3 is 15 amino acids. CDR1 SSHAT and CDR2 FNYEAQ come from the germline V gene (reference sequence). The CDR3 reads CASSLVGGTFNVLTF. The CDR3 nucleotides read TGTGCTAGCAGCTTAGTGGGGGGGACATTCAACGTCCTGACTTTC.

This clonotype appeared a few times. This chain joins TRBV6-6 and TRBJ1-2; D is perhaps TRBD1 (5 bases). The germline CDR1 and CDR2 sequences are MNHNY and SVGAGI (reference sequence). V was shortened by 2 bases and J by 3 bases, with 13 bases between the two germline ends. The CDR3 is 15 residues long. The CDR3 here is CASSYGAGGYYGYTF. CDR3 DNA sequence: TGTGCCAGCAGTTACGGGGCCGGGGGATACTATGGCTACACCTTC.

In its sample, this clonotype was seen many times. The rearrangement joins TRBV20-1 to TRBJ2-1; D ambiguous. Per the germline V gene, CDR1 is DFQATT and CDR2 is SNEGSKA (reference sequence). This CDR3 has 14 residues. The ends were cut back, 0 bases at V and 4 bases at J, with 10 bases in the middle. The CDR3 DNA is TGCAGTGCTAGAGATTTCGCACGATACAATGAGCAGTTCTTC. Its protein product is CSARDFARYNEQFF.

The CDR3 here is CASSPPDRVTEAFF. In nucleotides, the CDR3 is TGTGCCAGCTCACCCCCGGACAGGGTTACTGAAGCTTTCTTT. The rearrangement uses TRBV18 and TRBJ1-1; 8 nucleotides agree with TRBD1. Germline assignment: CDR1 KGHSH and CDR2 LQKENI. This CDR3 region has 14 residues. With 3 bases clipped from V and 5 bases from J, the junction kept 5 bases outside the gene matches. The full variable domain, completed using reference TRBV18 and TRBJ1-1, is NAGVMQNPRHLVRRRGQEARLRCSPMKGHSHVYWYRQLPEEGLKFMVYLQKENIIDESGMPKERFSAEFPKEGPSILRIQQVVRGDSAAYFCASSPPDRVTEAFFGQGTRLTVV.

About this clonotype itself: A read error may be the cause here, since a much bigger clone is one base away. Here the CDR3 omits its conserved ending phenylalanine or tryptophan, so a read error is the likely source. The V and J genes are TRBV7-2 and TRBJ1-5; D unclear. V gave up 4 bases and J gave up 5 bases, with 15 bases separating them. From germline, CDR1 is SGHTA and CDR2 FQGNSA. The CDR3 is 15 residues long. The CDR3 DNA sequence: TGTGCCAGCAGCTCTCGGAGCGGGGTACATCAGCCCCAGCATGTT. It codes for CASSSRSGVHQPQHV.

The chain links TRBV5-1 to TRBJ1-1; D uncertain. Per the germline V gene, CDR1 is SGHRS and CDR2 is YFSETQ. Trimming removed 7 bases from V and 8 bases from J, with 15 bases in between. The CDR3 is made up of 12 amino acids. CDR3 residues: CASHNGVSEAFF. CDR3 coding DNA: TGCGCCAGCCATAATGGGGTTTCGGAAGCTTTCTTT. Combining the CDR3 with reference TRBV5-1 and TRBJ1-1 gives the whole variable domain KAGVTQTPRYLIKTRGQQVTLSCSPISGHRSVSWYQQTPGQGLQFLFEYFSETQRNKGNFPGRFSGRQFSNSRSEMNVSTLELGDSALYLCASHNGVSEAFFGQGTRLTVV.

Of note for this clonotype: One junction end disagrees with the germline gene, perhaps due to a read error. In DNA, the CDR3 is TGTGTCAGCAGCCAACCGCTAGCGGGGGAGCGAGAGCAGTTCTTC. Its protein is CVSSQPLAGEREQFF. J is TRBJ2-1 and V is TRBV3-1; 10 nucleotides match TRBD2. CDR3 length: 15 residues. CDR1 and CDR2 from the germline V gene are LGHDT and YNNKEL (reference sequence).

The chain has TRBV29-1 and TRBJ2-4; D is tentatively TRBD1 or TRBD2 (7 bases each). CDR1 is SQVTM, CDR2 ANQGSEA, per germline. This CDR3 has 14 amino acids. V lost 6 bases and J lost 9, with 21 bases in between. The CDR3 protein is CSVPQGGIGGIQYF. CDR3 in DNA: TGCAGCGTCCCCCAGGGGGGGATAGGGGGCATTCAGTACTTC.

Worth noting for this clonotype: This sequence may be a read error, since a much larger clone differs from it by one base. This sequence joins TRBV6-2 or TRBV6-3 and TRBJ2-6; D gene uncertain. Germline V gives CDR1 MNHEY, CDR2 SVGEGT. V lost 2 bases and J 2 bases, leaving 4 bases between the germline ends. This CDR3 spans 14 amino acids. The CDR3 loop is CASSYGTGANVLTF. DNA of the CDR3: TGTGCCAGCAGTTACGGCACTGGGGCCAACGTCCTGACTTTC.

The chain has TRBV27 and TRBJ1-2, with 7 nucleotides matching TRBD1. V was pared by 6 bases and J by 8 bases, with 9 bases of the junction left unmatched. Germline-derived CDR1 and CDR2 are MNHEY and SMNVEV (reference sequence). This CDR3 comprises 13 residues. In nucleotides, the CDR3 is TGTGCCAGCAGGCCGACAGGGTTGGACGGCTACACCTTC. Protein sequence: CASRPTGLDGYTF.

This clonotype was detected once. The chain employs TRBV6-2 or TRBV6-3 and TRBJ2-7; 7 bases are a match to TRBD2. The end of the DNA aligns better with TRBJ2-5, so the J call may be wrong. Germline CDR1 and CDR2: MNHEY and SVGEGT. The CDR3 consists of 14 residues. CDR3 protein: CASSPGLEVETQYF. CDR3 sequence (DNA): TGTGCCAGCAGCCCCGGACTAGAGGTGGAGACCCAGTACTTC.

V is TRBV20-1 and J is TRBJ2-1; D tentatively fits TRBD1 or TRBD2 (5 bases each). Germline V gives CDR1 DFQATT, CDR2 SNEGSKA (reference sequence). The CDR3 is 14 amino acids. The V end was cut by 6 bases, the J end by 9 bases, with 21 bases between. CDR3 nucleotides: TGCAGTGCGCCTCGGGACCGGGCGGTTGGTGAGCAGTTCTTC. Encoded protein: CSAPRDRAVGEQFF.

In this sample, this clonotype turned up many times. The chain recombines TRBV9 with TRBJ2-1; D may correspond to TRBD1 or TRBD2 (6 bases each). V was cut by 4 bases and J by 0 bases, with 20 bases left in between. Germline-derived CDR1 and CDR2 are SGDLS and YYNGEE. CDR3 length equals 18 residues. The CDR3 spells CASSPLGGGPNSYNEQFF. CDR3 bases: TGTGCCAGCAGCCCACTGGGGGGCGGACCGAACTCCTACAATGAGCAGTTCTTC.